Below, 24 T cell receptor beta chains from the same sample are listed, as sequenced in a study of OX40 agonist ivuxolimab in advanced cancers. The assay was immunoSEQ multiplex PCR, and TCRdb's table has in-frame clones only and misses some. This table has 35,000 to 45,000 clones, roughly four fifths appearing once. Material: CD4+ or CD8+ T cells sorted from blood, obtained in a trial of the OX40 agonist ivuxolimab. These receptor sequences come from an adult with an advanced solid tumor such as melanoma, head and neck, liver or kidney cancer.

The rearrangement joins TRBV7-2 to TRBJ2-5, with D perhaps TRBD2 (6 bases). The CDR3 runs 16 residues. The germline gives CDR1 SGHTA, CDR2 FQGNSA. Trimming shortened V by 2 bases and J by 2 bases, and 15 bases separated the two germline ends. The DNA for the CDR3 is TGTGCCAGCAGCTTATACAGCCCGGACTATCAAGAGACCCAGTACTTC. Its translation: CASSLYSPDYQETQYF.

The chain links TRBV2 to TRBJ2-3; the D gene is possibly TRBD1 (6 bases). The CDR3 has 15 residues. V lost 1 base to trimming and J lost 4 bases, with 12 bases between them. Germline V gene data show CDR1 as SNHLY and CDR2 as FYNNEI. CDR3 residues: CASSEGTVGPDTQYF. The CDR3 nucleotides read TGTGCCAGCAGTGAAGGGACAGTGGGGCCAGATACGCAGTATTTT.

The CDR3, as DNA: TGTGCCAGCAGTTTAACTAGCGGGGGTACGACCCAGTACTTC. Translation: CASSLTSGGTTQYF. The chain has TRBV6-5 and TRBJ2-5, with 11 bases that match TRBD2. Germline CDR1 reads MNHEY; CDR2 reads SVGAGI. V was clipped by 4 bases and J by 7 bases; unmatched bases: 5. The CDR3 is 14 residues long.

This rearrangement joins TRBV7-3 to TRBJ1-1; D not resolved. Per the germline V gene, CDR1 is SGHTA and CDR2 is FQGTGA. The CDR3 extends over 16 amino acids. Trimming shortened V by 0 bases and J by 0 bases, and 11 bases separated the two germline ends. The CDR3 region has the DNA TGTGCCAGCAGCTTAACACACGTCCAGATGAACACTGAAGCTTTCTTT. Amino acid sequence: CASSLTHVQMNTEAFF.

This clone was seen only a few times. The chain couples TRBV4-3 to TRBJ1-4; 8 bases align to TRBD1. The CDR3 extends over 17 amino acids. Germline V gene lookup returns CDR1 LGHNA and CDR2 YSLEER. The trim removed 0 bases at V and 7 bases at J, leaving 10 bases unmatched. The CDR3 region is CASSQDFGQGAFEKLFF. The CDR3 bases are TGCGCCAGCAGCCAAGACTTTGGCCAGGGGGCATTTGAAAAACTGTTTTTT.

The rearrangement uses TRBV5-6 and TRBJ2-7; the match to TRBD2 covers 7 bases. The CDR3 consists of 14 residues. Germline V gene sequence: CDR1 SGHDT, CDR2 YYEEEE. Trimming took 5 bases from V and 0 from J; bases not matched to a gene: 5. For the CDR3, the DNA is TGTGCCAGCAGGGGACTACCGTACTCCTACGAGCAGTACTTC. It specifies CASRGLPYSYEQYF.

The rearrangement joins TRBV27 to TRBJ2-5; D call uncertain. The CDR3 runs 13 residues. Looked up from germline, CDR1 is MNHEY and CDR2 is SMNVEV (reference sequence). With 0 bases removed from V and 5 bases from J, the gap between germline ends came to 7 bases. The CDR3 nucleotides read TGTGCCAGCAGTTTATCTCGTCGGGAGACCCAGTACTTC. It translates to CASSLSRRETQYF.

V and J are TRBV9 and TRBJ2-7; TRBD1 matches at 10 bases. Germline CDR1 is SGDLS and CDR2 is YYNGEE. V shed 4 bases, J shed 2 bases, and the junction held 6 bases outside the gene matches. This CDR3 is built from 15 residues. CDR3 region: CASSYRDRGPYEQYF. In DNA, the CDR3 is TGTGCCAGCAGCTACCGGGACAGGGGTCCCTACGAGCAGTACTTC. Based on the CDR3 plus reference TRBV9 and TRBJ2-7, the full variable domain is DSGVTQTPKHLITATGQRVTLRCSPRSGDLSVYWYQQSLDQGLQFLIQYYNGEERAKGNILERFSAQQFPDLHSELNLSSLELGDSALYFCASSYRDRGPYEQYFGPGTRLTVT.

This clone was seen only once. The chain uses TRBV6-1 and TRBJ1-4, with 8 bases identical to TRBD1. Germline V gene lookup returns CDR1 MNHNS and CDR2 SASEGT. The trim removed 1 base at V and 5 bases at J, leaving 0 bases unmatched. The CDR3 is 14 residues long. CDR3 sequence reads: CASSEGTGNEKLFF. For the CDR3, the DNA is TGTGCCAGCAGTGAAGGGACAGGGAATGAAAAACTGTTTTTT.

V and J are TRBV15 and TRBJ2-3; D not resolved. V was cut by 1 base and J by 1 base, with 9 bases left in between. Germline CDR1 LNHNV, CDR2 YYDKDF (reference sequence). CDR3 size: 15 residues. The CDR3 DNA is TGTGCCACCAGCAGAGGTGGCAGTGGCACAGATACGCAGTATTTT. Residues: CATSRGGSGTDTQYF.

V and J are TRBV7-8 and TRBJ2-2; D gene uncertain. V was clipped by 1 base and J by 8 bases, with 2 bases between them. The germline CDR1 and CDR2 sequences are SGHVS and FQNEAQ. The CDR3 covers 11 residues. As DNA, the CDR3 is TGTGCCAGCAGCTTAGTGGGGGAGCTGTTTTTT. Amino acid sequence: CASSLVGELFF.

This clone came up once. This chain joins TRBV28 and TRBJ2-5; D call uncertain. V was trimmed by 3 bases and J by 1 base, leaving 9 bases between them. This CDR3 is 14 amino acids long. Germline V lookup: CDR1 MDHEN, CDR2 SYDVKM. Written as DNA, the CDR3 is TGTGCCAGCAGTTTTCGAAACGGCCAAGAGACCCAGTACTTC. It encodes CASSFRNGQETQYF.

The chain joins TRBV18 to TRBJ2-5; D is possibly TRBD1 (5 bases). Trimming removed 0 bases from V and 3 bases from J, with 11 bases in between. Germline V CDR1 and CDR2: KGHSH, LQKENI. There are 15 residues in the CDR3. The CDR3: CASSPPAQDEETQYF. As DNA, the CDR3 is TGTGCCAGCTCACCACCGGCACAGGATGAAGAGACCCAGTACTTC.

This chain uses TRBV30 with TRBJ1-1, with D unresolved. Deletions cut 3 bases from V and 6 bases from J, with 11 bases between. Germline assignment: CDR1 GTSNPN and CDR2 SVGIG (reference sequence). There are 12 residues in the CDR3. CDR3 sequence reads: CAWSYGQAEAFF. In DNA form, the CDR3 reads TGTGCCTGGAGCTACGGGCAGGCTGAAGCTTTCTTT.

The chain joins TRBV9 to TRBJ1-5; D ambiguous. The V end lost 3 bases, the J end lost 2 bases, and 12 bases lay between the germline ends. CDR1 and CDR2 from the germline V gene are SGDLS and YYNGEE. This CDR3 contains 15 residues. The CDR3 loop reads CASSALGEGNQPQHF. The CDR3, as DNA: TGTGCCAGCAGCGCCCTTGGGGAGGGCAATCAGCCCCAGCATTTT. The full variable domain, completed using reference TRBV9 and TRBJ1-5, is DSGVTQTPKHLITATGQRVTLRCSPRSGDLSVYWYQQSLDQGLQFLIQYYNGEERAKGNILERFSAQQFPDLHSELNLSSLELGDSALYFCASSALGEGNQPQHFGDGTRLSIL.

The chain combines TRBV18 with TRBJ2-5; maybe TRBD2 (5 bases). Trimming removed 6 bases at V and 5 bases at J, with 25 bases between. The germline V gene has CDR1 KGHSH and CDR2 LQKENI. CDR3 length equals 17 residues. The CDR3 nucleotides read TGTGCCAGCTCCCCCGACATGCGGGCTGGGCGAGGGGAGACCCAGTACTTC. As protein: CASSPDMRAGRGETQYF.

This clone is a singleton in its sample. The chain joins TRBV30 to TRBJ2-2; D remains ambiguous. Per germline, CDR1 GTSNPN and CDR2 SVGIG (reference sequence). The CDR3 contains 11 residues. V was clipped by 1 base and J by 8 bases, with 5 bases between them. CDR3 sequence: CAWSDAGELFF. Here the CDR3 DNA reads TGTGCCTGGAGTGATGCGGGGGAGCTGTTTTTT.

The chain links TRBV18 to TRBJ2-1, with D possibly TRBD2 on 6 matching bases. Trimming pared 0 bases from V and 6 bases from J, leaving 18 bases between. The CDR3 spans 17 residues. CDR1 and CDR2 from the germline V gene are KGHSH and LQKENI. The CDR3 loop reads CASSPPPVGEDSNEQFF. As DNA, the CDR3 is TGTGCCAGCTCACCACCACCGGTGGGGGAGGACTCCAATGAGCAGTTCTTC.

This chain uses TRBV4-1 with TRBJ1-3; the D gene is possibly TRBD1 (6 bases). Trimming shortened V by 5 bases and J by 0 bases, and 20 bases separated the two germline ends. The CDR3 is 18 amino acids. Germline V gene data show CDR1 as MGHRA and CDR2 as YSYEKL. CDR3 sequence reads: CASSRGTQGRRSGNTIYF. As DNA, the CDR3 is TGCGCCAGCAGCAGAGGGACACAGGGAAGGCGCTCTGGAAACACCATATATTTT.

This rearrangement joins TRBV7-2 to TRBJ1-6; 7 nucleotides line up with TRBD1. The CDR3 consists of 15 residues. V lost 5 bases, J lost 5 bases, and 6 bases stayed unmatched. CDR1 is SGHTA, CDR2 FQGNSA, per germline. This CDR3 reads CASSNRDSNNSPLHF. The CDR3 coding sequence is TGTGCCAGCAGCAATCGGGACAGCAATAATTCACCCCTCCACTTT.

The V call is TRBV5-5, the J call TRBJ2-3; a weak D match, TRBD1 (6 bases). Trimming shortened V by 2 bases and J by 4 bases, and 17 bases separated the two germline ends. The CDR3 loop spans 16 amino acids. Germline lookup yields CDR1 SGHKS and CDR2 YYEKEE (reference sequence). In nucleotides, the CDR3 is TGTGCCAGCAGCTTCTCAGGGGCAGGTAGCGCAGATACGCAGTATTTT. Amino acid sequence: CASSFSGAGSADTQYF.

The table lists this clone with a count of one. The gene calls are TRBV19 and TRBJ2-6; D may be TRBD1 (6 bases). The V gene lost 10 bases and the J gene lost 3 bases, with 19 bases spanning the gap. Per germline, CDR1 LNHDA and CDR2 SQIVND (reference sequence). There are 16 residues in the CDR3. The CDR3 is CATRDTLGYGANVLTF. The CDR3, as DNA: TGTGCCACCCGGGACACCCTCGGGTATGGGGCCAACGTCCTGACTTTC.

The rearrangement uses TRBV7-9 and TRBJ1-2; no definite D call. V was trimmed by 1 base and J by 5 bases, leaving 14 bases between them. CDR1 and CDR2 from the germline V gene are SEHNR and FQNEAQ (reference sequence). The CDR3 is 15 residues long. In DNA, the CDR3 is TGTGCCAGCAGCTTAGAGGGAGGGTTGAATTATGGCTACACCTTC. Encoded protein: CASSLEGGLNYGYTF.

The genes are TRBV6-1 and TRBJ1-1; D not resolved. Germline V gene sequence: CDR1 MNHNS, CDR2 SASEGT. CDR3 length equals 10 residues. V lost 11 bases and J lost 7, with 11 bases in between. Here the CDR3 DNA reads TGTGCCGCGGCAGACGGTGAAGCTTTCTTT. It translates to CAAADGEAFF.